This TCR beta chain was observed in a study of monozygotic twins with inflammatory bowel disease. Study-wide results and caveats: Relative to healthy twins, IBD patients had fewer clonotypes in common with others, a gap that was especially apparent with disease activity. A distinction between different T cell subtypes was not possible. Patients with IBD had less TCRbeta diversity (inverse Simpson) than their healthy co-twins.

About this clonotype itself: Its antigen is not known.

Per sample, reverse transcription was split into eight reactions. TCRdb reanalyzed the 5' RACE reads, giving one entry per CDR3 protein sequence and no DNA. This sample carries about 420,000 distinct CDR3 sequences, with approximately 2.3% going to the ten biggest clones. The material sequenced was blood. The clonotype was recovered from a human donor with ulcerative colitis or Crohn's disease, or a healthy co-twin of an affected twin (not recorded which).

CDR3: CASGDYGWETQYF. The chain has TRBV10-2 and TRBJ2-5; TCRdb designates TRBD2, a call that cannot be tested without DNA. Germline loops: CDR1 WSHSY, CDR2 SAAADI. The CDR3 contains 13 residues.